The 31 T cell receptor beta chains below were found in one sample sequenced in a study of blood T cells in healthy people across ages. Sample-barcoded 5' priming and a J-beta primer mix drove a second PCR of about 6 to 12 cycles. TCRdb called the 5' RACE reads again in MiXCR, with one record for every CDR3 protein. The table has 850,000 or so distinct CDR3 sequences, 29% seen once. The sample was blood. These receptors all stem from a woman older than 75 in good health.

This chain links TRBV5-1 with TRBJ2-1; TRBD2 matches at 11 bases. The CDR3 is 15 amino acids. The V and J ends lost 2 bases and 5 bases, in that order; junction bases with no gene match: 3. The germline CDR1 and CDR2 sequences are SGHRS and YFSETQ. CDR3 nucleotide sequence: TGCGCCAGCAGCTTACTAGCGGGGGACGACAATGAGCAGTTCTTC. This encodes CASSLLAGDDNEQFF.

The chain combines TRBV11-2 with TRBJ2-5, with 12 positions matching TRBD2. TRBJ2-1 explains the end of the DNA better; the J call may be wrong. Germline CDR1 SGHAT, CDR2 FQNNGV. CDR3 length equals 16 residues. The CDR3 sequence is CASSTTSGGLQETQFF. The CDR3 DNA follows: TGTGCCAGCAGCACGACTAGCGGGGGTTTACAAGAGACCCAGTTCTTC.

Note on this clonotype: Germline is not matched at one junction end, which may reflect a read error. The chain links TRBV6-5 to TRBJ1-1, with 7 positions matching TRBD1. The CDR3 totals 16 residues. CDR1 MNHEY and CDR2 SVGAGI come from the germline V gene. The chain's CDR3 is CTSSPTGQVMNTEAFF. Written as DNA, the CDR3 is TGTACCAGCAGTCCAACCGGACAGGTCATGAACACTGAAGCTTTCTTT.

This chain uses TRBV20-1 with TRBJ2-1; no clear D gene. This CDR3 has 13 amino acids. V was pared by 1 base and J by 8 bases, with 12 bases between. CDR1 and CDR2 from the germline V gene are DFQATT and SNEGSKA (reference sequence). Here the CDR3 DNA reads TGCAGTGCTAGAGCTCCGTCCAGACATGAGCAGTTCTTC. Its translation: CSARAPSRHEQFF.

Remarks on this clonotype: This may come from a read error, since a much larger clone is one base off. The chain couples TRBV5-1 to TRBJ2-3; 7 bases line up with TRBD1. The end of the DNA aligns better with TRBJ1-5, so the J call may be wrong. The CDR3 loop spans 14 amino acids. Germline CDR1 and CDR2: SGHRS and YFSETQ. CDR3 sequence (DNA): TGCGCCAGCAGCTCACAGGGGCTTCCTGATACGCAGCATTTT. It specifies CASSSQGLPDTQHF.

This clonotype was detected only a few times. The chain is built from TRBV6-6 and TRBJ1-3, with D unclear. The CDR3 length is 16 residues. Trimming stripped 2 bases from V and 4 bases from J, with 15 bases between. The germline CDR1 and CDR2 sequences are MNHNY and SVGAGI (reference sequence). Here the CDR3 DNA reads TGTGCCAGCAGTTACCAGAGGAGCCCTACGGGAAACACCATATATTTT. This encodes CASSYQRSPTGNTIYF.

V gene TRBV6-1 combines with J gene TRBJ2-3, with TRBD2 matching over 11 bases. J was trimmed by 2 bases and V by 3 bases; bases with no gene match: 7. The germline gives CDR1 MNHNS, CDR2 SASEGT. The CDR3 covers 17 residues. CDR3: CASSELLAGAVTDTQYF. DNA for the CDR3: TGTGCCAGCAGTGAGTTACTAGCGGGAGCGGTCACAGATACGCAGTATTTT.

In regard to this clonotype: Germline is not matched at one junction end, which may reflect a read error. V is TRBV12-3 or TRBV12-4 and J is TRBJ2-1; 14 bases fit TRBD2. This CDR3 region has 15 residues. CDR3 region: CAGSRLAGGPNEQFF. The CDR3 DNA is TGTGCCGGCAGTCGACTAGCGGGGGGGCCAAATGAGCAGTTCTTC.

The CDR3: CSARDLGLVIPYNEQYF. The CDR3 region has the DNA TGCAGTGCTAGAGATTTGGGACTAGTCATCCCCTACAATGAGCAGTACTTC. V and J are TRBV20-1 and TRBJ2-1, with 8 nucleotides matching TRBD2. The DNA end is a closer match to TRBJ2-7, so the J assignment may be wrong. The germline CDR1 and CDR2 sequences are DFQATT and SNEGSKA (reference sequence). The CDR3 extends over 17 amino acids.

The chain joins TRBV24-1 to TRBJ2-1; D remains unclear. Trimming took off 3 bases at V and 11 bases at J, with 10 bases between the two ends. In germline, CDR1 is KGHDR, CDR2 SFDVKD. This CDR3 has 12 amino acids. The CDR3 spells CATSDSGPQQFF. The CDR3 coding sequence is TGTGCCACCAGTGATAGTGGGCCTCAGCAGTTCTTC.

Here the CDR3 DNA reads TGTGCCAGCAGTGAAAATGGCTCTGGGGCCAACGTCCTGACTTTC. It encodes CASSENGSGANVLTF. The chain has TRBV2 and TRBJ2-6, with D unresolved. The germline V and J ends were trimmed by 2 bases and 0 bases, with 5 bases remaining between them. This CDR3 comprises 15 residues. Germline CDR1 reads SNHLY; CDR2 reads FYNNEI.

The DNA for the CDR3 is TGCGCCAGCAGCGGCCCCGGCGATACGCAGTATTTT. Its protein product is CASSGPGDTQYF. V usage is TRBV10-1 and J usage is TRBJ2-3; D is uncertain. CDR3 size: 12 residues. Per germline, CDR1 WNHNN and CDR2 SYGVQD (reference sequence). V shed 6 bases and J shed 6 bases, with 10 bases lying between them.

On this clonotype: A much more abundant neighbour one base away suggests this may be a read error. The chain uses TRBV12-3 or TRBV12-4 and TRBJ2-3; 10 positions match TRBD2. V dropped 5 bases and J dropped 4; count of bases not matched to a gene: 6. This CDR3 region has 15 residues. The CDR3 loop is CASSRAGGCADTQYF. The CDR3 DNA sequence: TGTGCCAGCAGTCGAGCGGGGGGGTGCGCAGATACGCAGTATTTT.

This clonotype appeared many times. The DNA of the CDR3 is TGTGCCAGCAGATTGACCGGGACAGGGGGCGGTGAGCAGTTCTTC. It codes for CASRLTGTGGGEQFF. The chain recombines TRBV12-3 or TRBV12-4 with TRBJ2-1; TRBD1 matches at 12 bases. The CDR3 runs to 15 residues. Trimming took 6 bases from V and 9 from J; bases not matched to a gene: 9.

The CDR3 reads CASSMVGRNNEQFF. The CDR3 DNA is TGTGCCAGCAGCATGGTGGGCCGGAACAATGAGCAGTTCTTC. The rearrangement joins TRBV7-2 to TRBJ2-1; D call uncertain. Deletions cut 5 bases from V and 5 bases from J, with 13 bases between. The CDR3 spans 14 residues. From germline, CDR1 is SGHTA and CDR2 FQGNSA.

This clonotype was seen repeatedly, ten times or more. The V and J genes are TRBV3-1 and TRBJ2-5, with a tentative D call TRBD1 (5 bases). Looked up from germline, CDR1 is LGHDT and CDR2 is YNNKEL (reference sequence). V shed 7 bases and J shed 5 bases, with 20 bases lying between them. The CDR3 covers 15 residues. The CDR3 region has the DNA TGTGCCAGCACCTTACGTAGGACATCTTCTGAGACCCAGTACTTC. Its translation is CASTLRRTSSETQYF.

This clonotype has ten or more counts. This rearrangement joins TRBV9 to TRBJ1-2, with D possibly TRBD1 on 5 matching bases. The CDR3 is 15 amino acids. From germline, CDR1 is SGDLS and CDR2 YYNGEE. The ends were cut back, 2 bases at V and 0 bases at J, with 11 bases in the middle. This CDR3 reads CASSVGAGTNYGYTF. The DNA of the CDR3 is TGTGCCAGCAGCGTTGGGGCAGGAACTAACTATGGCTACACCTTC.

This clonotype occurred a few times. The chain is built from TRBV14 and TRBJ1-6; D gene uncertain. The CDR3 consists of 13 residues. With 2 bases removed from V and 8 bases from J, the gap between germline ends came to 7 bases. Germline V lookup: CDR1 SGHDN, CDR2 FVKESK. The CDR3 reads CASSQTGHSPLHF. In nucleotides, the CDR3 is TGTGCCAGCAGCCAAACTGGGCATTCACCCCTCCACTTT.

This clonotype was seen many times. CDR3 region: CASSKPPSSNYGYTF. The CDR3 DNA reads TGTGCCAGCAGCAAGCCTCCCTCAAGTAACTATGGCTACACCTTC. V and J are TRBV21-1 and TRBJ1-2. TRBV21-1 is given as a pseudogene. The length of the CDR3 is 15 residues.

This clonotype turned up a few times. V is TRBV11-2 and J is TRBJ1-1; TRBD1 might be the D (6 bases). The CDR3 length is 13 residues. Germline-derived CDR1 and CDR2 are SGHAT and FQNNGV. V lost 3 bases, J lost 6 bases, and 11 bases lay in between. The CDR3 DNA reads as TGTGCCAGCAGCTTGATCGGGACACCTGAAGCTTTCTTT. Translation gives CASSLIGTPEAFF.

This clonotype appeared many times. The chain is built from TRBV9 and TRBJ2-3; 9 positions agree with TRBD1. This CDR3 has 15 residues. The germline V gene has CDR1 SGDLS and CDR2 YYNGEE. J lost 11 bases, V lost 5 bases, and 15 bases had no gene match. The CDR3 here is CASSKAGQGSGRQYF. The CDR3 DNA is TGTGCCAGCAGTAAAGCGGGACAGGGAAGCGGTAGGCAGTATTTT. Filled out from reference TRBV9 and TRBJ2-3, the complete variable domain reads DSGVTQTPKHLITATGQRVTLRCSPRSGDLSVYWYQQSLDQGLQFLIQYYNGEERAKGNILERFSAQQFPDLHSELNLSSLELGDSALYFCASSKAGQGSGRQYFGPGTRLTVL.

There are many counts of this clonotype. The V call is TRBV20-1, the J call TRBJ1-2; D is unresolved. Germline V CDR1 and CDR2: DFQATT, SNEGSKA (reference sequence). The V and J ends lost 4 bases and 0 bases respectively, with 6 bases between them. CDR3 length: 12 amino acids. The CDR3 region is CSATTSNYGYTF. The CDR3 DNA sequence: TGCAGTGCTACCACGTCTAACTATGGCTACACCTTC.

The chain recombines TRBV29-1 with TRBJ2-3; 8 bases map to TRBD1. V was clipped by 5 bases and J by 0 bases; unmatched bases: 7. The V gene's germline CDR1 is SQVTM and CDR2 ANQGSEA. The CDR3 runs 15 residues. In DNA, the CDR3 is TGCAGCGTTTCCGACAGGGGAACTAGCACAGATACGCAGTATTTT. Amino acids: CSVSDRGTSTDTQYF.

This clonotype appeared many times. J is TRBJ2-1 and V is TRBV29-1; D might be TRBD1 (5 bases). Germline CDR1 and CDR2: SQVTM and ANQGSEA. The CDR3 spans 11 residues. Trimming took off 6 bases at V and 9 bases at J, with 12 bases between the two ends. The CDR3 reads CSVLGAAEQFF. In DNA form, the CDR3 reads TGCAGCGTCCTAGGGGCGGCTGAGCAGTTCTTC.

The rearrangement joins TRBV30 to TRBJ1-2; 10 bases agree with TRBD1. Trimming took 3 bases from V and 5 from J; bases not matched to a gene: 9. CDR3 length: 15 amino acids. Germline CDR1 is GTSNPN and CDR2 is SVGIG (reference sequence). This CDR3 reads CAWSHGTGVWYGYTF. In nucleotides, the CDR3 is TGTGCCTGGAGCCACGGGACAGGGGTTTGGTATGGCTACACCTTC.

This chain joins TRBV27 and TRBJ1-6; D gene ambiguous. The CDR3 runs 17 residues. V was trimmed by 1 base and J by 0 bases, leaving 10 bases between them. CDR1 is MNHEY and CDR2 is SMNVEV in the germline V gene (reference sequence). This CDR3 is CASSLYSVSSYNSPLHF. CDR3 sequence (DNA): TGTGCCAGCAGTTTATACTCGGTGAGCTCCTATAATTCACCCCTCCACTTT.

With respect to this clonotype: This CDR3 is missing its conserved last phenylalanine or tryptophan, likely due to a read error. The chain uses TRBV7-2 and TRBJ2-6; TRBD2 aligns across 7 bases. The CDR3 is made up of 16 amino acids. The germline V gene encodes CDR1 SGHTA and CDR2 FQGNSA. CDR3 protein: CAGSLAGVSGANVLTC. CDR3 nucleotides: TGTGCCGGCAGCTTGGCGGGGGTATCGGGGGCCAACGTCCTGACTTGC.

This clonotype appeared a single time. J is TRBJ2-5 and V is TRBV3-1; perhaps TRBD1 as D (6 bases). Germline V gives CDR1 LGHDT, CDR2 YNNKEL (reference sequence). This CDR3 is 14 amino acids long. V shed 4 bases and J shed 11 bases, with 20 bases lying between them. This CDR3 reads CASSPPNREGEQYF. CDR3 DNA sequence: TGTGCCAGCAGCCCCCCGAACAGGGAAGGTGAGCAGTACTTC.

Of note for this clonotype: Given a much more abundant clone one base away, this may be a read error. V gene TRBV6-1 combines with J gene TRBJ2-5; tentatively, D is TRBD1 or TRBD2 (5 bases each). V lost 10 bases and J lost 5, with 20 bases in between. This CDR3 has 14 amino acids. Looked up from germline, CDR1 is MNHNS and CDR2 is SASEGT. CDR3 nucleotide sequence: TGTGCCACCCGGGGCATCCTAAGGGCGGAGACCCAGTACTTC. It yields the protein CATRGILRAETQYF.

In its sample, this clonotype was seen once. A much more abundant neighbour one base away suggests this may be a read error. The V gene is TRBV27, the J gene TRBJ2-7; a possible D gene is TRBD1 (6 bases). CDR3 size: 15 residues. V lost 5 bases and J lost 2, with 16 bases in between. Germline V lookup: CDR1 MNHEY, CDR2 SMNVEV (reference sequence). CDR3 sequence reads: CASSPCVDRPYEQYF. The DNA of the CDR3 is TGTGCCAGCAGTCCTTGTGTCGACAGGCCCTACGAGCAGTACTTC.

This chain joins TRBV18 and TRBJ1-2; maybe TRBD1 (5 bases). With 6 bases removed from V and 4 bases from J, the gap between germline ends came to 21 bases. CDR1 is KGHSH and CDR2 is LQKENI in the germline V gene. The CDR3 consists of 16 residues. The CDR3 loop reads CASSSNGAKSRYGYTF. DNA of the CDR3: TGTGCCAGCTCTTCAAACGGGGCCAAGTCGCGCTATGGCTACACCTTC.